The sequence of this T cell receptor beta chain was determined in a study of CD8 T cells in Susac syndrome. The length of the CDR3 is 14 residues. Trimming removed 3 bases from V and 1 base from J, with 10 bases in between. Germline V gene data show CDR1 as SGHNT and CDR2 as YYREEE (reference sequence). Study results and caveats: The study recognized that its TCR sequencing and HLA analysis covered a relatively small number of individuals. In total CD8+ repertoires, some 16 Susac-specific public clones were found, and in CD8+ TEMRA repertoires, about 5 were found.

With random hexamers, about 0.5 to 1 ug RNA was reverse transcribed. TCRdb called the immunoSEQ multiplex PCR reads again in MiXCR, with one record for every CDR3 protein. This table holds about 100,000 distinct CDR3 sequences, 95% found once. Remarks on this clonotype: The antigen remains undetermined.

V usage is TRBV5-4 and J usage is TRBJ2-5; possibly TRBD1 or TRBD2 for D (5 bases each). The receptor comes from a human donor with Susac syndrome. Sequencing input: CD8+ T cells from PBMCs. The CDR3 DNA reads TGTGCCAGCAGCTGGGACGGCCCCCAAGAGACCCAGTACTTC. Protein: CASSWDGPQETQYF. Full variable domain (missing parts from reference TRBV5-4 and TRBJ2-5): ETGVTQSPTHLIKTRGQQVTLRCSSQSGHNTVSWYQQALGQGPQFIFQYYREEENGRGNFPPRFSGLQFPNYSSELNVNALELDDSALYLCASSWDGPQETQYFGPGTRLLVL.